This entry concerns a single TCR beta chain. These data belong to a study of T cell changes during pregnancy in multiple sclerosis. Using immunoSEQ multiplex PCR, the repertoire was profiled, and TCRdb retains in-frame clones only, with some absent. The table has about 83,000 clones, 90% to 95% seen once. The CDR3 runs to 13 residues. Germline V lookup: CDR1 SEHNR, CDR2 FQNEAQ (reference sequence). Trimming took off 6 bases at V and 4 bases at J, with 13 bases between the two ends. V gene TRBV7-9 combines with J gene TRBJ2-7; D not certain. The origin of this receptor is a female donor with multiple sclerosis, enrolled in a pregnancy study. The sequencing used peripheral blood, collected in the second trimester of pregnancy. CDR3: CASSSSQRYEQYF. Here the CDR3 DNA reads TGTGCCAGCAGTTCCTCACAGAGATACGAGCAGTACTTC.